These T cell receptor beta chains were read from a single sample in a study of human thymus T cells. TCRdb keeps only in-frame clones here, not all; method: immunoSEQ multiplex PCR. The table includes fewer than 85,000 clones, about 95% detected once. Sequences were obtained from thymus tissue. All receptors come from a girl under three years old with a congenital heart defect but otherwise immunologically healthy. Each CDR3 is given with its conserved first and last residue. The D gene is left open where the match is weak. The size of a clone is reported for some rows only, either as once, few or many, or as a class for expanded clones.

D gene: .
clone size: .
V gene: TRBV7-2
J gene: TRBJ2-7
CDR3 DNA: TGTGCCAGCAGCTTAGCGCGGGAGAGGGGGACCTACGAGCAGTACTTC
CDR3 protein: CASSLARERGTYEQYF

D gene: .
clone size: .
V gene: TRBV27
J gene: TRBJ2-5
CDR3 DNA: TGTGCCAGCAGTTTCCTTAGCGGCCAAGAGACCCAGTACTTC
CDR3 protein: CASSFLSGQETQYF

D gene: .
clone size: .
V gene: TRBV10-1
J gene: TRBJ2-1
CDR3 DNA: TGCGCCAGCAGTGAGGAGGCAGCGAGCTCCTACAATGAGCAGTTCTTC
CDR3 protein: CASSEEAASSYNEQFF

D gene: .
clone size: .
V gene: TRBV12-5
J gene: TRBJ1-1
CDR3 DNA: TGTGCTAGTGGTTTTCCGTTGAACACTGAAGCTTTCTTT
CDR3 protein: CASGFPLNTEAFF

D gene: TRBD2
clone size: .
V gene: TRBV5-4
J gene: TRBJ2-2
CDR3 DNA: TGTGCCAGCAGCTACCGAACTTCGGGGGGGAACACCGGGGAGCTGTTTTTT
CDR3 protein: CASSYRTSGGNTGELFF

D gene: TRBD1
clone size: .
V gene: TRBV29-1
J gene: TRBJ2-7
CDR3 DNA: TGCAGCGTTGAACGACAGGGGTACCACGAGCAGTACTTC
CDR3 protein: CSVERQGYHEQYF

D gene: TRBD2
clone size: once
V gene: TRBV4-1
J gene: TRBJ2-7
CDR3 DNA: TGCGCCAGCAGCCAAGACCGTAGCGGGAGTGTCCTGTACGAGCAGTACTTC
CDR3 protein: CASSQDRSGSVLYEQYF

D gene: TRBD2
clone size: .
V gene: TRBV6-5
J gene: TRBJ2-2
CDR3 DNA: TGTGCCAGCGGCGGGAGCAGGGCCGGGGAGCTGTTTTTT
CDR3 protein: CASGGSRAGELFF

D gene: .
clone size: .
V gene: TRBV7-9
J gene: TRBJ1-3
CDR3 DNA: TGTGCCAGCAGCTTATGGTACGACCTCTTCTCTGGAAACACCATATATTTT
CDR3 protein: CASSLWYDLFSGNTIYF

D gene: TRBD1
clone size: .
V gene: TRBV28
J gene: TRBJ2-2
CDR3 DNA: TGTGCCAGCAGTCCTCTCCAGGACAGGGTTTTCGGGGAGCTGTTTTTT
CDR3 protein: CASSPLQDRVFGELFF

D gene: .
clone size: once
V gene: TRBV14
J gene: TRBJ2-5
CDR3 DNA: TGTGCCAGCAGCCAAGGTCCCCCCAGGAGACCTTATAAAGAGACCCAGTACTTC
CDR3 protein: CASSQGPPRRPYKETQYF

D gene: TRBD1
clone size: .
V gene: TRBV4-1
J gene: TRBJ2-7
CDR3 DNA: TGCGCCAGCAGCCAAAGGGGGACAGGGGGCTCCTACGAGCAGTACTTC
CDR3 protein: CASSQRGTGGSYEQYF

D gene: TRBD2
clone size: .
V gene: TRBV28
J gene: TRBJ2-1
CDR3 DNA: TGTGCCAGCAGTTTAGGTATTCGGCTGCGGGGGGGAGACGGGTCCGAGAATGAGCAGTTCTTC
CDR3 protein: CASSLGIRLRGGDGSENEQFF

D gene: .
clone size: .
V gene: TRBV7-9
J gene: TRBJ1-5
CDR3 DNA: TGTGCCAGCAGCTCCGGACTGAATCAGCCCCAGCATTTT
CDR3 protein: CASSSGLNQPQHF

D gene: .
clone size: .
V gene: TRBV10-2
J gene: TRBJ2-1
CDR3 DNA: TGCGCCAGCACCCAGGGTACCAATGAGCAGTTCTTC
CDR3 protein: CASTQGTNEQFF

D gene: TRBD1
clone size: .
V gene: TRBV6-6
J gene: TRBJ1-1
CDR3 DNA: TGTGCCAGCAGTTACACCATACAGGGGGTCGACACTGAAGCTTTCTTT
CDR3 protein: CASSYTIQGVDTEAFF

D gene: .
clone size: .
V gene: TRBV4-1
J gene: TRBJ2-1
CDR3 DNA: TGCGCCAGCAGCCAAGCACCGGGAGACAGTAGGGGCAGGAATGAGCAGTTCTTC
CDR3 protein: CASSQAPGDSRGRNEQFF

D gene: TRBD1
clone size: .
V gene: TRBV18
J gene: TRBJ1-2
CDR3 DNA: TGTGCCAGCTCACCGAGGGACAGCGGAACTGGCTACACCTTC
CDR3 protein: CASSPRDSGTGYTF

D gene: TRBD1
clone size: .
V gene: TRBV28
J gene: TRBJ2-5
CDR3 DNA: TGTGCCAGCAGGAAGAAACAGGGGGCGCAGGAGACCCAGTACTTC
CDR3 protein: CASRKKQGAQETQYF

D gene: TRBD2
clone size: .
V gene: TRBV12-5
J gene: TRBJ2-1
CDR3 DNA: TGTGCTAGTGGTTCTAGCGGGTACAATGAGCAGTTCTTC
CDR3 protein: CASGSSGYNEQFF

D gene: .
clone size: .
V gene: TRBV4-1
J gene: TRBJ1-1
CDR3 DNA: TGCGCCAGCAGCCAAAGGCACGGTGGGACTGAAGCTTTCTTT
CDR3 protein: CASSQRHGGTEAFF

D gene: .
clone size: .
V gene: TRBV10-3
J gene: TRBJ2-1
CDR3 DNA: TGTGCCATCAGTGAGTCGCGGGTGTTGGGATGTGTTGACTCCTACAATGAGCAGTTCTTC
CDR3 protein: CAISESRVLGCVDSYNEQFF

D gene: .
clone size: .
V gene: TRBV9
J gene: TRBJ2-3
CDR3 DNA: TGTGCCAGCACCGGGTCTCGGACTACAGATACGCAGTATTTT
CDR3 protein: CASTGSRTTDTQYF

D gene: .
clone size: .
V gene: TRBV14
J gene: TRBJ2-3
CDR3 DNA: TGTGCCAGCAGCCCGACAAGGGTGGGCACAGATACGCAGTATTTT
CDR3 protein: CASSPTRVGTDTQYF

D gene: .
clone size: .
V gene: TRBV4-1
J gene: TRBJ2-2
CDR3 DNA: TGCGCCAGCAGCCAAGATGAGCAAAACTCGAACACCGGGGAGCTGTTTTTT
CDR3 protein: CASSQDEQNSNTGELFF

D gene: .
clone size: .
V gene: TRBV10-1
J gene: TRBJ2-1
CDR3 DNA: TGCGCCAGCACCCTATTGTTCTTC
CDR3 protein: CASTLLFF

D gene: TRBD2
clone size: .
V gene: TRBV11-2
J gene: TRBJ2-1
CDR3 DNA: TGTGCCAGCAGCTCACACTCCGGGACTAGCGCCAATGAGCAGTTCTTC
CDR3 protein: CASSSHSGTSANEQFF

D gene: TRBD1
clone size: .
V gene: TRBV27
J gene: TRBJ2-6
CDR3 DNA: TGTGCCACCAAACCACCACAGGGGCCTGGGGCCAACGTCCTGACTTTC
CDR3 protein: CATKPPQGPGANVLTF

D gene: TRBD1
clone size: .
V gene: TRBV28
J gene: TRBJ2-6
CDR3 DNA: TGTGCCAGCAGTCTCCGGGACAGGGGGCCAGGAGGGGCCAACGTCCTGACTTTC
CDR3 protein: CASSLRDRGPGGANVLTF

D gene: .
clone size: once
V gene: TRBV19
J gene: TRBJ2-7
CDR3 DNA: TGTGCCAGTAGTACCCCGACTAGTCGGGCCCGCGAGCAGTACTTC
CDR3 protein: CASSTPTSRAREQYF

D gene: .
clone size: .
V gene: TRBV28
J gene: TRBJ2-5
CDR3 DNA: TGTGCCAGCAGTCCCCGTACAGTTAATAACCAAGAGACCCAGTACTTC
CDR3 protein: CASSPRTVNNQETQYF

D gene: TRBD2
clone size: .
V gene: TRBV9
J gene: TRBJ2-5
CDR3 DNA: TGTGCCAGCAGCGGAAGGCTAGCGGGAGAGGGCGAGACCCAGTACTTC
CDR3 protein: CASSGRLAGEGETQYF

D gene: .
clone size: .
V gene: TRBV16
J gene: TRBJ1-1
CDR3 DNA: TGTGCCAGCAGCCCAGTACGGCCGACGAACACTGAAGCTTTCTTT
CDR3 protein: CASSPVRPTNTEAFF

D gene: TRBD2
clone size: .
V gene: TRBV7-9
J gene: TRBJ2-3
CDR3 DNA: TGTGCCAGCAGCTTAGGACTAGCGGGAGATACGCAGTATTTT
CDR3 protein: CASSLGLAGDTQYF

D gene: TRBD2
clone size: .
V gene: TRBV5-6
J gene: TRBJ2-1
CDR3 DNA: TGTGCCAGCAGCTTGGGGCGGGGGACGGCGGGATCCTACAATGAGCAGTTCTTC
CDR3 protein: CASSLGRGTAGSYNEQFF

D gene: .
clone size: .
V gene: TRBV25-1
J gene: TRBJ2-5
CDR3 DNA: TGTGCCAGGACCCAGGACGGCTCTAGGTACTTC
CDR3 protein: CARTQDGSRYF

D gene: .
clone size: .
V gene: TRBV14
J gene: TRBJ2-7
CDR3 DNA: TGTGCCAGCAGCCACCCACAGGGCAAGCCCTACGAGCAGTACTTC
CDR3 protein: CASSHPQGKPYEQYF

D gene: .
clone size: .
V gene: TRBV5-6
J gene: TRBJ2-2
CDR3 DNA: TGTGCCAGCAGCTTGAATGACGGGGAGCTGTTTTTT
CDR3 protein: CASSLNDGELFF

D gene: TRBD1
clone size: .
V gene: TRBV28
J gene: TRBJ2-7
CDR3 DNA: TGTGCCAGCAGTCCAGAGCCGGGACAGATGATGACGGGCGAGCACTCCTACGAGCAGTACTTC
CDR3 protein: CASSPEPGQMMTGEHSYEQYF

D gene: .
clone size: .
V gene: TRBV18
J gene: TRBJ2-6
CDR3 DNA: TGTGCCAGCTCACGGGGTCAGACCGGGGCCAACGTCCTGACTTTC
CDR3 protein: CASSRGQTGANVLTF

D gene: .
clone size: .
V gene: TRBV2
J gene: TRBJ1-2
CDR3 DNA: TGTGCCAGCAGTGAGGACAGCTATGGCTACACCTTC
CDR3 protein: CASSEDSYGYTF

D gene: .
clone size: .
V gene: TRBV27
J gene: TRBJ1-6
CDR3 DNA: TGTGCCAGCAGTTTCCGGTGGGTTTTTGGCCAGAATAGTAGCTCCTATAATTCACCCCTCCACTTT
CDR3 protein: CASSFRWVFGQNSSSYNSPLHF

D gene: .
clone size: .
V gene: TRBV6-5
J gene: TRBJ2-6
CDR3 DNA: TGTGCCAGCAGCTTTAGTCGCTCTGGGGCCAACGTCCTGACTTTC
CDR3 protein: CASSFSRSGANVLTF

D gene: TRBD2
clone size: .
V gene: TRBV5-6
J gene: TRBJ2-3
CDR3 DNA: TGTGCCAGCAGCTTGGGACTAGCGGGAGGTACAGATACGCAGTATTTT
CDR3 protein: CASSLGLAGGTDTQYF

D gene: TRBD2
clone size: .
V gene: TRBV7-2
J gene: TRBJ2-3
CDR3 DNA: TGTGCCAGCAGCTTAGGGACTAGCGGCCCAGATACGCAGTATTTT
CDR3 protein: CASSLGTSGPDTQYF

D gene: .
clone size: .
V gene: TRBV6-1
J gene: TRBJ1-1
CDR3 DNA: TGTGCCAGCAGCGCGAAGGGGAGCACTGAAGCTTTCTTT
CDR3 protein: CASSAKGSTEAFF

D gene: .
clone size: .
V gene: TRBV2
J gene: TRBJ2-5
CDR3 DNA: TGTGCCAGCAGGCGTCCGGGAGTCAGGGAGACCCAGTACTTC
CDR3 protein: CASRRPGVRETQYF

D gene: .
clone size: .
V gene: TRBV4-3
J gene: TRBJ1-4
CDR3 DNA: TGCGCCAGCAGCCAGGCGTCGGTCGTGGGTGAAAAACTGTTTTTT
CDR3 protein: CASSQASVVGEKLFF

D gene: .
clone size: .
V gene: TRBV6-4
J gene: TRBJ1-1
CDR3 DNA: TGTGCCAGCAGTGAGAAGGGATTGGACACTGAAGCTTTCTTT
CDR3 protein: CASSEKGLDTEAFF

D gene: .
clone size: once
V gene: TRBV29-1
J gene: TRBJ2-1
CDR3 DNA: TGCAGCGTCGCAGCTTCGGACAATGAGCAGTTCTTC
CDR3 protein: CSVAASDNEQFF

D gene: .
clone size: .
V gene: TRBV30
J gene: TRBJ2-7
CDR3 DNA: TGTGCCTGGGACACGGGGACACGCACTACCTACGAGCAGTACTTC
CDR3 protein: CAWDTGTRTTYEQYF

D gene: .
clone size: .
V gene: TRBV7-2
J gene: TRBJ2-2
CDR3 DNA: TGTGCCAGCAGCTTAGTCGGGCCGAACACCGGGGAGCTGTTTTTT
CDR3 protein: CASSLVGPNTGELFF

D gene: TRBD2
clone size: .
V gene: TRBV27
J gene: TRBJ2-2
CDR3 DNA: TGTGCCAGCAGCTCAGGACTAGCGGGCGAACCCTCGGGCACCGGGGAGCTGTTTTTT
CDR3 protein: CASSSGLAGEPSGTGELFF

D gene: TRBD2
clone size: .
V gene: TRBV7-8
J gene: TRBJ2-4
CDR3 DNA: TGTGCCAGCAGCTTATTCGGGACTAGCGGGGGCGCCGACATTCAGTACTTC
CDR3 protein: CASSLFGTSGGADIQYF

D gene: TRBD2
clone size: .
V gene: TRBV5-4
J gene: TRBJ2-2
CDR3 DNA: TGTGCCAGCAGCTTGTTCCTAGCGGGAAACACCGGGGAGCTGTTTTTT
CDR3 protein: CASSLFLAGNTGELFF

D gene: TRBD1
clone size: once
V gene: TRBV27
J gene: TRBJ1-1
CDR3 DNA: TGTGCCAGCAGTTTATCAGGGGGCTATAGGGAAGCTTTCTTT
CDR3 protein: CASSLSGGYREAFF

D gene: TRBD1
clone size: .
V gene: TRBV28
J gene: TRBJ2-4
CDR3 DNA: TGTGCCAGCAGCGATGAACCGGGACAGGGGGCGCGGGCCAAAAACATTCAGTACTTC
CDR3 protein: CASSDEPGQGARAKNIQYF